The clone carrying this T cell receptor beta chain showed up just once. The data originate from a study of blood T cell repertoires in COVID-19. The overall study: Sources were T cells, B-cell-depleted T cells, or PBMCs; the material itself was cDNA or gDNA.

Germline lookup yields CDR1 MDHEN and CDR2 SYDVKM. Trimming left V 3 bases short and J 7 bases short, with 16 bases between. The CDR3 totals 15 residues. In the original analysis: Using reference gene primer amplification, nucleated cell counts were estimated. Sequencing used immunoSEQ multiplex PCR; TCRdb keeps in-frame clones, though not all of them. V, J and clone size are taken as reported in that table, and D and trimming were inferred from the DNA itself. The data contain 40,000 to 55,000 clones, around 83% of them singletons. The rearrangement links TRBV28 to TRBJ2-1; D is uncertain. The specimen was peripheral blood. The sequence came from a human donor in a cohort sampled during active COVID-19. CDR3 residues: CASSFRSVPRNEQFF. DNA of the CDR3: TGTGCCAGCAGTTTTCGCTCGGTCCCACGGAATGAGCAGTTCTTC.